The text below deals with one T cell receptor beta chain. The data originate from a study of blood T cell repertoires in COVID-19. V was cut by 5 bases and J by 5 bases, with 18 bases left in between. Germline V gene data show CDR1 as SGHTA and CDR2 as FQGNSA. This CDR3 has 15 residues. This table comes from immunoSEQ multiplex PCR, and its TCRdb copy is limited to in-frame clones, with some not included. The table shows around 230,000 clones, with approximately 80% occurring only once. This clonotype originated in a man aged 35-49 years with acute or convalescent COVID-19. The material sequenced was peripheral blood. The chain has TRBV7-2 and TRBJ1-1; no definite D call. The chain's CDR3 is CASSLPWRRGTEAFF. In DNA, the CDR3 is TGTGCCAGCAGCCTTCCCTGGAGGCGAGGGACTGAAGCTTTCTTT.